The clone carrying this TCR beta chain was found many times. Its antigen is unidentified. This sample was included in a study of T cells in Graves' hyperthyroidism and ophthalmopathy. Whole-study results and caveats: Within blood appeared most thyroid clonotypes that had expanded above 0.001. Median prediction lead before ophthalmopathy onset was around seven months with the model.

Amplification of TCR beta CDR3 regions was performed using RNA transcripts as template. A first-round RT-PCR of the TCR CDR3 used the HTBI primer set. From the multiplex PCR reads, TCRdb called clonotypes with MiXCR, one entry per CDR3 protein. The sample lists under 800,000 distinct CDR3 sequences; about 14% were seen once. Diagnostic decisions used clinical symptoms, serum thyroxine and TRAb, thyroid ultrasound and orbital computed tomography. V lost 5 bases and J 0 bases, leaving 11 bases between the germline ends. The germline CDR1 and CDR2 sequences are SGHVS and FQNEAQ. This CDR3 spans 14 amino acids.

V and J are TRBV7-8 and TRBJ2-7, with a possible D match to TRBD1 (6 bases). Sequencing was done on a sample of blood. This TCR was recovered from a woman aged 18-35 years with Graves' hyperthyroidism. In nucleotides, the CDR3 is TGTGCCAGCAGCCGCATACAGGGCTCCTACGAGCAGTACTTC. Translated: CASSRIQGSYEQYF. Full variable domain (remainder filled in from reference TRBV7-8 and TRBJ2-7): GAGVSQSPRYKVAKRGQDVALRCDPISGHVSLFWYQQALGQGPEFLTYFQNEAQLDKSGLPSDRFFAERPEGSVSTLKIQRTQQEDSAVYLCASSRIQGSYEQYFGPGTRLTVT.